Below are 16 T cell receptor beta chains sequenced from a single sample in a study of blood T cell repertoires in COVID-19. TCRdb's table, derived via immunoSEQ multiplex PCR, lists solely in-frame clones and lacks some. The sample lists around 200,000 clones, 80% to 85% occurring once. The sequenced material came from peripheral blood. The receptors derive from a human donor in a cohort sampled during active COVID-19.

The chain links TRBV12-3 or TRBV12-4 to TRBJ1-2; no firm D call. The CDR3 is 13 amino acids. V lost 6 bases and J lost 4, with 12 bases in between. The CDR3 DNA reads TGTGCCAGCAGCCTAACTCGAGCCTATGGCTACACCTTC. This translates into CASSLTRAYGYTF.

This chain connects TRBV3-1 (or the pseudogene TRBV3-2) to TRBJ1-3; tentative D call: TRBD1 (6 bases). With 4 bases removed from V and 4 bases from J, the gap between germline ends came to 14 bases. CDR3 length equals 15 residues. Germline CDR1 reads LGHDT; CDR2 reads YNNKEL (reference sequence). CDR3: CASSRQASGGNTIYF. CDR3 in DNA: TGTGCCAGCAGCCGACAGGCGTCAGGGGGAAACACCATATATTTT.

V and J are TRBV7-2 and TRBJ2-1, with a tentative D call TRBD2 (6 bases). The CDR3 sequence is 15 residues long. Germline lookup yields CDR1 SGHTA and CDR2 FQGNSA. Trimming cost V 2 bases and J 4 bases, with 12 bases left between them. The CDR3 here is CASSLRRGKYNEQFF. The CDR3 DNA follows: TGTGCCAGCAGCTTAAGGCGGGGAAAATACAATGAGCAGTTCTTC.

The chain is built from TRBV27 and TRBJ2-7; 11 bases align to TRBD2. Per germline, CDR1 MNHEY and CDR2 SMNVEV (reference sequence). The CDR3 length is 17 residues. Unmatched junction bases numbered 4, after V lost 0 bases and J lost 0 bases. DNA for the CDR3: TGTGCCAGCAGTTTATCTCTAGCGGGAGGTTACTCCTACGAGCAGTACTTC. It encodes CASSLSLAGGYSYEQYF.

This clone appeared a few times. The V and J genes are TRBV7-6 and TRBJ2-7, with D unresolved. V was pared by 1 base and J by 3 bases, with 13 bases between. The CDR3 runs 15 residues. The germline V gene encodes CDR1 SGHVS and CDR2 FNYEAQ. The DNA of the CDR3 is TGTGCCAGCAGCTTAGAGAGTGGGCACCACTACGAGCAGTACTTC. Its protein product is CASSLESGHHYEQYF.

This sequence joins TRBV15 and TRBJ1-2; the D is unclear. This CDR3 contains 12 residues. V lost 0 bases, J lost 8 bases, and 7 bases lay in between. The germline V gene has CDR1 LNHNV and CDR2 YYDKDF (reference sequence). The CDR3 DNA is TGTGCCACCAGCAGAGAGAGAATCGGCTACACCTTC. Translating it yields CATSRERIGYTF. Full variable domain (missing parts from reference TRBV15 and TRBJ1-2): DAMVIQNPRYQVTQFGKPVTLSCSQTLNHNVMYWYQQKSSQAPKLLFHYYDKDFNNEADTPDNFQSRRPNTSFCFLDIRSPGLGDTAMYLCATSRERIGYTFGSGTRLTVV.

The V call is TRBV6-4, the J call TRBJ1-5; 10 nucleotides match TRBD1. The V gene end was trimmed by 5 bases and the J gene end by 6 bases; junction bases not matched to a gene: 4. CDR1 is MRHNA, CDR2 SNTAGT, per germline. This CDR3 contains 14 residues. CDR3 nucleotide sequence: TGTGCCAGCAGTCGACAGGGGGCCTCTCAGCCCCAGCATTTT. Protein product: CASSRQGASQPQHF.

The chain uses TRBV6-5 and TRBJ2-7; 13 bases fit TRBD2. The trim removed 4 bases at V and 5 bases at J, leaving 5 bases unmatched. CDR1 and CDR2 (germline): MNHEY, SVGAGI. The CDR3 runs 15 residues. The CDR3 region has the DNA TGTGCCAGCAGTTCCGGACTAGCGGGAGTCCACGAGCAGTACTTC. Translating it yields CASSSGLAGVHEQYF.

The chain has TRBV18 and TRBJ1-2; D might be TRBD1 (5 bases). Germline V gene data show CDR1 as KGHSH and CDR2 as LQKENI. Deletions cut 3 bases from V and 7 bases from J, with 12 bases between. This CDR3 contains 13 residues. CDR3 region: CASSPGGVRGYTF. The DNA of the CDR3 is TGTGCCAGCTCACCGGGAGGGGTTCGTGGCTACACCTTC.

CDR3 sequence: CASREGLAGDTQYF. As DNA, the CDR3 is TGTGCCAGCAGGGAGGGACTAGCGGGAGATACGCAGTATTTT. The chain carries TRBV7-3 and TRBJ2-3; TRBD2 agrees at 12 bases. The germline gives CDR1 SGHTA, CDR2 FQGTGA. J gave up 5 bases and V 6 bases, and 3 bases lay outside the gene matches. The CDR3 covers 14 residues. The whole variable domain, filled in from reference TRBV7-3 and TRBJ2-3, reads GAGVSQTPSNKVTEKGKYVELRCDPISGHTALYWYRQSLGQGPEFLIYFQGTGAADDSGLPNDRFFAVRPEGSVSTLKIQRTERGDSAVYLCASREGLAGDTQYFGPGTRLTVL.

There are a few counts of this clone. The chain links TRBV19 to TRBJ2-7; TRBD1 might be the D (5 bases). The CDR3 runs 13 residues. Trimming took off 4 bases at V and 0 bases at J, with 7 bases between the two ends. Germline CDR1 LNHDA, CDR2 SQIVND (reference sequence). CDR3 loop: CASSKQGSYEQYF. DNA of the CDR3: TGTGCCAGTAGTAAGCAGGGCTCCTACGAGCAGTACTTC.

J is TRBJ2-7 and V is TRBV30; the match to TRBD2 covers 7 bases. This CDR3 contains 14 residues. Looked up from germline, CDR1 is GTSNPN and CDR2 is SVGIG (reference sequence). The V segment lost 5 bases and the J segment 3 bases; nucleotides outside the gene matches: 10. The CDR3 spells CAWSAGLRLYEQYF. The CDR3 bases are TGTGCCTGGTCAGCGGGACTTAGGCTCTACGAGCAGTACTTC.

This chain connects TRBV28 to TRBJ1-5; a weak D match, TRBD1 (6 bases). Germline CDR1 is MDHEN and CDR2 is SYDVKM. The CDR3 totals 15 residues. V was cut by 6 bases and J by 4 bases, with 16 bases left in between. Written as DNA, the CDR3 is TGTGCCAGCAGCGCCGGGGGGGCCCAAAATCAGCCCCAGCATTTT. Protein product: CASSAGGAQNQPQHF.

The chain uses TRBV7-2 and TRBJ1-4, with D uncertain. Germline V lookup: CDR1 SGHTA, CDR2 FQGNSA. CDR3 length: 17 amino acids. V was shortened by 5 bases and J by 5 bases, with 21 bases between the two germline ends. The chain's CDR3 is CASSPGGQARPNEKLFF. CDR3 bases: TGTGCCAGCAGCCCGGGAGGGCAGGCCCGGCCCAATGAAAAACTGTTTTTT.

The chain is built from TRBV7-9 and TRBJ2-1; 7 positions agree with TRBD1. The CDR3 extends over 18 amino acids. Germline V gives CDR1 SEHNR, CDR2 FQNEAQ (reference sequence). V gave up 5 bases and J gave up 2 bases; unmatched junction bases: 15. CDR3 sequence: CASSPRDLGGLTYNEQFF. For the CDR3, the DNA is TGTGCCAGCAGCCCGAGGGATTTAGGGGGCTTGACCTACAATGAGCAGTTCTTC.

The V call is TRBV28, the J call TRBJ2-7; D gene uncertain. The CDR3 covers 13 residues. CDR1 is MDHEN and CDR2 is SYDVKM in the germline V gene. Trimming cost V 6 bases and J 1 base, with 10 bases left between them. CDR3 nucleotide sequence: TGTGCCAGCAGAATTGGGCATTCCTACGAGCAGTACTTC. Translation gives CASRIGHSYEQYF.